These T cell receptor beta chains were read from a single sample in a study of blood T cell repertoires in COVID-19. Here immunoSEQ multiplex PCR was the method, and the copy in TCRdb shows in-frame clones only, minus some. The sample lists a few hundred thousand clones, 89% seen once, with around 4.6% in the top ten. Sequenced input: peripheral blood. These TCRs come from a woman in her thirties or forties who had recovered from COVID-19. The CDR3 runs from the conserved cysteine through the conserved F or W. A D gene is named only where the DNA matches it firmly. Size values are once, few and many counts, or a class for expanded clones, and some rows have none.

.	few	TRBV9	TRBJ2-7	CASSNLEQGYEQYF	TGTGCCAGCAGCAACCTCGAACAGGGCTACGAGCAGTACTTC
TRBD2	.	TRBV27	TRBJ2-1	CASSSNGTSGSYYYNEQFF	TGTGCCAGCAGTTCAAACGGGACTAGCGGGAGCTATTACTACAATGAGCAGTTCTTC
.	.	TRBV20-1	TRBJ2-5	CSASLEDRQETQYF	TGCAGTGCTAGTCTCGAGGACAGACAAGAGACCCAGTACTTC
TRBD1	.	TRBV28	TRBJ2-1	CASSLWTGGSLNEQFF	TGTGCCAGCAGTTTATGGACAGGGGGTTCTCTCAATGAGCAGTTCTTC
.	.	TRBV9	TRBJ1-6	CASSVEEDSPLHF	TGTGCCAGCAGCGTAGAGGAGGATTCACCCCTCCACTTT
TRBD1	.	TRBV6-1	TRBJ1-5	CASSAISGGPNQPQHF	TGTGCCAGCAGTGCGATATCAGGGGGCCCCAATCAGCCCCAGCATTTT
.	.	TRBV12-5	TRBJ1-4	CASGLPEGKLFF	TGTGCTAGTGGTTTGCCGGAGGGAAAACTGTTTTTT
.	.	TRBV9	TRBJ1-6	CASSVVVDWRSPLHF	TGTGCCAGCAGCGTAGTGGTGGACTGGAGATCACCCCTCCACTTT
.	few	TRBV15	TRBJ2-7	CATSRDLAGSNEQYF	TGTGCCACCAGCAGAGATCTGGCAGGGTCAAACGAGCAGTACTTC
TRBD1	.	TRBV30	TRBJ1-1	CAWSDRGQGDEAFF	TGTGCCTGGAGCGACCGGGGACAGGGGGACGAAGCTTTCTTT
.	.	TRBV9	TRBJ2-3	CASSALQETDTQYF	TGTGCCAGCAGCGCCCTACAGGAAACAGATACGCAGTATTTT
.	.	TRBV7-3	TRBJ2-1	CASRGGPWNEQFF	TGTGCCAGCAGGGGGGGGCCCTGGAATGAGCAGTTCTTC
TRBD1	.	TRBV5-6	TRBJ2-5	CASSKDRGPGYQETQYF	TGTGCCAGCAGCAAGGACAGGGGGCCTGGTTACCAAGAGACCCAGTACTTC
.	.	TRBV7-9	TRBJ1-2	CASSPTLVDYGYTF	TGTGCCAGCAGCCCTACGCTGGTTGACTATGGCTACACCTTC
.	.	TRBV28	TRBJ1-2	CASISDRSGGYTF	TGTGCCAGCATCTCTGACAGGTCAGGCGGCTACACCTTC
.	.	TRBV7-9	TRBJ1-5	CASTKARGDQPQHF	TGTGCCAGCACCAAGGCCCGGGGAGATCAGCCCCAGCATTTT
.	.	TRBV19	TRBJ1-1	CASIREHTEAFF	TGTGCCAGTATAAGGGAGCACACTGAAGCTTTCTTT
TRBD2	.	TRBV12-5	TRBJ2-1	CASGLPLGLAGLDEQFF	TGTGCTAGTGGTTTGCCCCTAGGACTAGCGGGATTGGATGAGCAGTTCTTC
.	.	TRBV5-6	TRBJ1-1	CASSLGTVNTEAFF	TGTGCCAGCAGCTTGGGGACAGTGAACACTGAAGCTTTCTTT
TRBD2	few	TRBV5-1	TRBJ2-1	CASSGGTTYNEQFF	TGCGCCAGCAGTGGAGGGACTACTTACAATGAGCAGTTCTTC
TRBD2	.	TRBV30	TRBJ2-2	CAWTTLTSGVHTGELFF	TGTGCCTGGACTACACTAACTAGCGGGGTACACACCGGGGAGCTGTTTTTT
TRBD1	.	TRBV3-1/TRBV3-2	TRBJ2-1	CASSQGQGGNEQFF	TGTGCCAGCAGCCAGGGACAGGGAGGCAATGAGCAGTTCTTC
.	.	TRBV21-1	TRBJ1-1	CASSKHTGLNEAFF	TGTGCCAGCAGCAAACACACAGGGCTCAACGAAGCTTTCTTT
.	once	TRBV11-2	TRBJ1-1	CASSLGATRGTEAFF	TGTGCCAGCAGCTTAGGCGCGACCCGGGGCACTGAAGCTTTCTTT
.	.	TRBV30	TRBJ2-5	CASGAGGSQETQYF	TGTGCCTCGGGGGCAGGGGGTTCACAAGAGACCCAGTACTTC